This TCR beta chain was captured by sequencing in a study of T cells in Graves' hyperthyroidism and ophthalmopathy. CDR1 MNHEY and CDR2 SVGEGT come from the germline V gene. Trimming cost V 7 bases and J 2 bases, with 9 bases left between them. The CDR3 sequence is 12 residues long. RNA transcripts served as the template for amplifying TCR beta CDR3 regions. With the HTBI primer set, the TCR CDR3 went through a first round of RT-PCR. TCRdb itself ran the multiplex PCR reads through MiXCR, one entry per CDR3 protein. The data hold 660,000 or so distinct CDR3 sequences, with less than 25% observed a single time. On the basis of clinical symptoms, serum thyroxine and TRAb, thyroid ultrasound and orbital computed tomography, diagnoses were made. The PBMCs were taken from 10 ml of fresh peripheral blood. In this sample, this clonotype turned up a few times. Antigen unknown. Study findings and constraints: Before onset, by a median of around six months, the model predicted ophthalmopathy. Most thyroid clonotypes expanded above 0.001 appeared in blood too.

The clonotype originates from a man aged 25 to 45 with Graves' ophthalmopathy. The sequencing input was blood. The genes are TRBV6-2 or TRBV6-3 and TRBJ2-7; D is perhaps TRBD1 (5 bases). The CDR3: CASTRAPYEQYF. The CDR3 DNA follows: TGTGCCAGCACCAGGGCACCCTACGAGCAGTACTTC.